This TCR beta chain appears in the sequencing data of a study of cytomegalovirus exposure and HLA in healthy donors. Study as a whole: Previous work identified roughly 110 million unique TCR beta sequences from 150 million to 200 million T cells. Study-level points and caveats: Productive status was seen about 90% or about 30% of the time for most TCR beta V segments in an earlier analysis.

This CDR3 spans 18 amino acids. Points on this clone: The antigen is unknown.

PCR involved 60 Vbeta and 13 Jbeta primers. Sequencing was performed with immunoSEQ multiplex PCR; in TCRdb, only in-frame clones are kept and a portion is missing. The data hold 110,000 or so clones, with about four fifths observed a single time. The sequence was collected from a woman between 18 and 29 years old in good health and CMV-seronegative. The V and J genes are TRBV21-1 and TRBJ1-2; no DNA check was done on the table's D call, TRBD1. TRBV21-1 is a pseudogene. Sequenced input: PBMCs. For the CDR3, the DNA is TGTGCCAGCAGCAGGCGACCCCGGGACAGGGAAAGGGACGGGGGCTACACCTTC. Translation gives CASSRRPRDRERDGGYTF.